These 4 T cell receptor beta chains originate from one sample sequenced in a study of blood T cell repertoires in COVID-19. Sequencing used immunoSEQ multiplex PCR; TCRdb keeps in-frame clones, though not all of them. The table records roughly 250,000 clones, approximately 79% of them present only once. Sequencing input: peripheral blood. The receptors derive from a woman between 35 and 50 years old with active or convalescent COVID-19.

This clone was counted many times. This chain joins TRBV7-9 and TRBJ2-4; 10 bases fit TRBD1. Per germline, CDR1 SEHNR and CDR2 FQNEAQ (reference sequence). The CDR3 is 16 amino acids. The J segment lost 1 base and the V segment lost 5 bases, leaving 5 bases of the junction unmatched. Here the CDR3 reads CASSQLGQGAKNIQYF. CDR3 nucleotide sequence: TGTGCCAGCAGCCAATTGGGACAGGGGGCCAAAAACATTCAGTACTTC. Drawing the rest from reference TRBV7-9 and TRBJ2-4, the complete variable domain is DTGVSQNPRHKITKRGQNVTFRCDPISEHNRLYWYRQTLGQGPEFLTYFQNEAQLEKSRLLSDRFSAERPKGSFSTLEIQRTEQGDSAMYLCASSQLGQGAKNIQYFGAGTRLSVL.

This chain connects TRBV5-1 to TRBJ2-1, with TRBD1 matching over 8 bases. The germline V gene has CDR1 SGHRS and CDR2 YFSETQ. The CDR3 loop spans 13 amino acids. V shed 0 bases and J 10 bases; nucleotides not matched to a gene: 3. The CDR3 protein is CASSLEQGGEQFF. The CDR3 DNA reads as TGCGCCAGCAGCTTGGAACAGGGGGGCGAGCAGTTCTTC.

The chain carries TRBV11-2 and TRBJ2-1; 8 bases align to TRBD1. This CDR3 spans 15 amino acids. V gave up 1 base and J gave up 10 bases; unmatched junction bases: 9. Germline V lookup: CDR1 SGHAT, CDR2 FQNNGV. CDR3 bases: TGTGCCAGCAGCTTAGCTACAGGACAGGGACGAGAGCAGTTCTTC. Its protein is CASSLATGQGREQFF.

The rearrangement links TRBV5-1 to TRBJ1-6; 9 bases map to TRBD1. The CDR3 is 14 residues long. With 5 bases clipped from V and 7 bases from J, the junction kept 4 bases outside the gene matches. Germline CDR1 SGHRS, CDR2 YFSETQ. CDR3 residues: CASRDRGGNSPLHF. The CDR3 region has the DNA TGCGCCAGCAGGGACAGGGGTGGAAATTCACCCCTCCACTTT. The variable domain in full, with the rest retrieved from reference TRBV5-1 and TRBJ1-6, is KAGVTQTPRYLIKTRGQQVTLSCSPISGHRSVSWYQQTPGQGLQFLFEYFSETQRNKGNFPGRFSGRQFSNSRSEMNVSTLELGDSALYLCASRDRGGNSPLHFGNGTRLTVT.